This T cell receptor beta chain was identified during a study of blood T cell repertoires in COVID-19. Clones were read by immunoSEQ multiplex PCR, and TCRdb kept only the in-frame ones, dropping some. The sample records around 300,000 clones, nearly 90% being singletons. This clone was counted only a few times. The CDR3 covers 14 residues. Trimming shortened V by 5 bases and J by 4 bases, and 14 bases separated the two germline ends. Germline lookup yields CDR1 SGHTA and CDR2 FQGNSA. This chain uses TRBV7-2 with TRBJ1-2; D not resolved. Sequencing was done on a sample of PBMCs or T cells enriched from blood (not recorded which). The source of this sequence is a woman aged 18 to 35 with acute COVID-19. Written as DNA, the CDR3 is TGTGCCAGCAGCACCCTTCGGGTCAGCTATGGCTACACCTTC. Translating it yields CASSTLRVSYGYTF.